This TCR beta chain was recorded in a study of naive and memory T cell subsets. Notes on the study in general: Gini index rose across naive, CM, EM and EMRA in CD4 and CD8. Naive repertoires, especially CD8, held a few larger clonotypes, possibly memory cells re-expressing CD45RA. No ground truth validated the naive and memory repertoire findings. RNA-based TCR counts may shift with T cell activation and differentiation.

The beta constant-region primer was an equimolar mix of two oligonucleotides covering TRBC1 and TRBC2. The ligated cDNA underwent four PCR rounds using SP2 and nested alpha and beta constant-region primers. TCRdb re-called the UMI-ligation and nested PCR reads through MiXCR, storing one row per CDR3 protein. This sample has approximately 80,000 distinct CDR3 sequences, with 9% found just once. V lost 4 bases, J lost 12 bases, and 8 bases lay in between. The CDR3 totals 10 residues. This clonotype was seen many times. Antigen specificity is unknown. The TCR was taken from a human donor in good health. The sample was naive CD8+ T cells from blood. The chain employs TRBV12-3 or TRBV12-4 and TRBJ2-3; D uncertain. The CDR3 loop reads CASSWAPQYF. DNA for the CDR3: TGTGCCAGCAGTTGGGCTCCCCAGTATTTT.